A selection of T cell receptor beta chains follows, all from one sample in a study of technical replicates of blood from several donors. Produced via immunoSEQ multiplex PCR; TCRdb's table is partial and in-frame only. The profile shows 70,000 to 85,000 clones, about 97% of them singletons. Sequenced: T cells isolated from PBMCs. These receptors were collected from a human donor in good health. Each CDR3 is given with its conserved first and last residue. The D gene is left open where the match is weak. Rows give clone size only sometimes, using once, few, many, or a class for an expanded clone.

TRBV27,TRBJ1-4,-,-,TGTGCCAGCAGTAGAACATGGCAGGGGACCCTCCTTAATGAAAAACTGTTTTTT,CASSRTWQGTLLNEKLFF
TRBV11-2,TRBJ2-1,TRBD2,-,TGTGCCAGCAGCTTAGATCCAGCGGGGAGCTCCTACAATGAGCAGTTCTTC,CASSLDPAGSSYNEQFF
TRBV7-9,TRBJ2-1,-,-,TGTGCCAGCAGCAGTTGGAGTGAGCAGTTCTTC,CASSSWSEQFF
TRBV2,TRBJ1-1,-,-,TGTGCCAGCATGGTGGAGGTGAACACTGAAGCTTTCTTT,CASMVEVNTEAFF
TRBV30,TRBJ1-1,-,-,TGTGCCTGGAGGGACGGGGTGTCTTCTGAAGCTTTCTTT,CAWRDGVSSEAFF
TRBV30,TRBJ1-4,-,-,TGTGCCTGGAGTATAGGTGGGCGTAATGAAAAACTGTTTTTT,CAWSIGGRNEKLFF
TRBV2,TRBJ2-3,-,-,TGTGCCAGCAGTGAGAGGCCCGTAGCTAGCACAGATACGCAGTATTTT,CASSERPVASTDTQYF
TRBV29-1,TRBJ2-7,-,-,TGCAGCGTTGGTGAGGTCGAGCAGTACTTC,CSVGEVEQYF
TRBV28,TRBJ2-5,TRBD2,-,TGTGCCAGCAGCTACCATCGACTAGCGGGAAGGGGTTTAGAGACCCAGTACTTC,CASSYHRLAGRGLETQYF
TRBV5-1,TRBJ2-4,TRBD2,-,TGCGCCAGCAGCAAAACTAGCGGGGGAGTCAAAAACATTCAGTACTTC,CASSKTSGGVKNIQYF
TRBV7-8,TRBJ2-7,TRBD2,-,TGTGCCAGCAGCCCAAGGAGGAGGGTAGCGGGAAGTAGGTACGAGCAGTACTTC,CASSPRRRVAGSRYEQYF
TRBV7-9,TRBJ2-3,-,-,TGTGCCAGCAGCTCACTCAGGGGCCGCAGCACAGATACGCAGTATTTT,CASSSLRGRSTDTQYF
TRBV9,TRBJ1-1,TRBD1,-,TGTGCCAGCAGCCCCTATGGACAGGGGAACACTGAAGCTTTCTTT,CASSPYGQGNTEAFF
TRBV7-6,TRBJ2-2,-,-,TGTGCCAGCAGCGCCCTAGCCGGGGAGCTGTTTTTT,CASSALAGELFF
TRBV19,TRBJ2-3,TRBD1,-,TGTGCCAGTAGTAGGTCCGGGACAGGGTTATCAGATACGCAGTATTTT,CASSRSGTGLSDTQYF
TRBV10-3,TRBJ2-3,-,once,TGTGCCATCAGTGGAAGCGGGTCTAGCACAGATACGCAGTATTTT,CAISGSGSSTDTQYF
TRBV10-3,TRBJ2-2,TRBD2,-,TGTGCCATCCTAGCGGGGCTGAACACCGGGGAGCTGTTTTTT,CAILAGLNTGELFF
TRBV7-8,TRBJ2-5,TRBD1,-,TGTGCCAGCAGCTTAGGGGGACAGAGCCAAGAGACCCAGTACTTC,CASSLGGQSQETQYF
TRBV4-1,TRBJ2-3,TRBD2,-,TGCGCCAGCAGCCAAGTCGGAGGCGGGGGGTTCACAGATACGCAGTATTTT,CASSQVGGGGFTDTQYF
TRBV21-1,TRBJ2-2,-,-,TGTGCCAGCAGCAAAGGACTAGCGGGAGTTTCGGCCGGGGAGCTGTTTTTT,CASSKGLAGVSAGELFF
TRBV11-3,TRBJ2-5,-,-,TGTGCCAGCACCGACCGGGACTACCAAGAGACCCAGTACTTC,CASTDRDYQETQYF
TRBV5-4,TRBJ2-7,-,-,TGTGCCAGCAGCTTGACCCCGTTTAGCTACGAGCAGTACTTC,CASSLTPFSYEQYF
TRBV11-2,TRBJ2-7,-,-,TGTGCCAGCAGCTTAGTTATCCGGTACGAGCAGTACTTC,CASSLVIRYEQYF
TRBV7-8,TRBJ2-7,TRBD1,-,TGTGCCAGCAGCTTAGTAGGACAGGGGTACGAGCAGTACTTC,CASSLVGQGYEQYF
TRBV5-8,TRBJ2-7,-,-,TGTGCCAGCAGCCGTCGGACAGACGAGCAGTACTTC,CASSRRTDEQYF
TRBV7-9,TRBJ1-3,-,-,TGTGCCAGCAGCTTGGCCTCCGGGACAAACTCTGGAAACACCATATATTTT,CASSLASGTNSGNTIYF
TRBV5-4,TRBJ2-7,-,-,TGTGCCAGCAGCCAAGGGGCAGAGCAGTACTTC,CASSQGAEQYF
TRBV13,TRBJ2-7,-,-,TGTGCCAGCAGCCCCTGGGGGGTCCTCATCGAACCATTCTCCTACGAGCAGTACTTC,CASSPWGVLIEPFSYEQYF
TRBV5-6,TRBJ2-1,TRBD2,-,TGTGCCAGCAGCCCGTTTCGCGGGAGATACAATGAGCAGTTCTTC,CASSPFRGRYNEQFF
TRBV5-5,TRBJ2-7,TRBD2,-,TGTGCCAGCAGCTTGGTTACTAGCGGGAGCACATACGAGCAGTACTTC,CASSLVTSGSTYEQYF
TRBV21-1,TRBJ2-7,-,-,TGTGCCAGCAGCGCAACCCGGGACTTCGGGACGTACTACGAGCAGTACTTC,CASSATRDFGTYYEQYF
TRBV6-4,TRBJ2-2,-,-,TGTGCCAGCAGTGAGCGGCCGCCGGGAAGCACCGGGGAGCTGTTTTTT,CASSERPPGSTGELFF
TRBV27,TRBJ2-3,TRBD2,-,TGTGCCAGCAGTTTTTCCGTAGCGGGTAGCACAGATACGCAGTATTTT,CASSFSVAGSTDTQYF
TRBV28,TRBJ2-7,TRBD2,-,TGTGCCAGCAGTCCGCCGGGAGGGAGGTCCTACGAGCAGTACTTC,CASSPPGGRSYEQYF